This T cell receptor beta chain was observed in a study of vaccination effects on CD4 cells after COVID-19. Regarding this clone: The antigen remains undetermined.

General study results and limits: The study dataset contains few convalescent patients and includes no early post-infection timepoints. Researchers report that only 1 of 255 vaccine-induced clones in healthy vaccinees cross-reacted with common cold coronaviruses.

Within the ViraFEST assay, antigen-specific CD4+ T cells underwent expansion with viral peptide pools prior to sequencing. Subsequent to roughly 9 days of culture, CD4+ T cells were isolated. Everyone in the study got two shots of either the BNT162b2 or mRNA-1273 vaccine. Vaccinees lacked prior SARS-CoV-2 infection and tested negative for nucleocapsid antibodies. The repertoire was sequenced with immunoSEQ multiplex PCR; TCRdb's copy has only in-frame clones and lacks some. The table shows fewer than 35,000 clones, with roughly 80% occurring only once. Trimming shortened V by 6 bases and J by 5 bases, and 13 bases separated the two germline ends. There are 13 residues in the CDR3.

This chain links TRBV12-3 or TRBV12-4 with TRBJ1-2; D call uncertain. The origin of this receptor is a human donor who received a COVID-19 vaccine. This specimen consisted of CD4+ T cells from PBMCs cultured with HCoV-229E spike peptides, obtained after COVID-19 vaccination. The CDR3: CASSSRTVYGYTF. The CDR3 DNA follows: TGTGCCAGCAGCTCAAGGACGGTTTATGGCTACACCTTC.